This note documents a single TCR beta chain sequence. The antigen remains unidentified. This entry is derived from a study of cytomegalovirus exposure and HLA in healthy donors. Whole-study results and caveats: What a later analysis reportedly showed was that an Asian-associated ancestry cluster had fewer N-insertions than the roughly 670-donor mean.

Germline loops: CDR1 KGHSH, CDR2 LQKENI. This CDR3 comprises 20 residues. V lost 5 bases to trimming and J lost 2 bases; unmatched junction nucleotides: 10. The study ran its PCR with 60 Vbeta and 13 Jbeta primers. Libraries were prepared by immunoSEQ multiplex PCR; TCRdb keeps only in-frame clonotypes and omits some of them. This sample's table reports 150,000 to 200,000 clones. Sequencing was done on a sample of PBMCs. This sequence originates from a young woman in good health and CMV-seropositive. The J gene is TRBJ2-6, the V gene TRBV18; TRBD2 agrees at 15 bases. The CDR3 reads CASSSYQGLAGGPGANVLTF. CDR3 DNA sequence: TGTGCCAGCTCATCTTATCAGGGACTAGCGGGAGGACCTGGGGCCAACGTCCTGACTTTC.